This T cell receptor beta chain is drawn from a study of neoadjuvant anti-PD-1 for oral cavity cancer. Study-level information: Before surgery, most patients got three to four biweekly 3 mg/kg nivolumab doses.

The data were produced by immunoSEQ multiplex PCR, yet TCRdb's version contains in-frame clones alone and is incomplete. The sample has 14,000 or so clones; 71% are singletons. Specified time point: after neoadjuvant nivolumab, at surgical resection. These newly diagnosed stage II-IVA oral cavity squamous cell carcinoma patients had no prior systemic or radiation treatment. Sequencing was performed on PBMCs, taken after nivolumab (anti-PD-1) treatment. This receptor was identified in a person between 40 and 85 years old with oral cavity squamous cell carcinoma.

The DNA of the CDR3 is TGCGCCAGCAGCTTGGGGCAGACGAACACTGAAGCTTTCTTT. This sequence encodes CASSLGQTNTEAFF. The chain employs TRBV5-1 and TRBJ1-1; D call uncertain. CDR3 length: 14 amino acids. Trimming stripped 0 bases from V and 1 base from J, with 7 bases between. Germline CDR1 reads SGHRS; CDR2 reads YFSETQ.